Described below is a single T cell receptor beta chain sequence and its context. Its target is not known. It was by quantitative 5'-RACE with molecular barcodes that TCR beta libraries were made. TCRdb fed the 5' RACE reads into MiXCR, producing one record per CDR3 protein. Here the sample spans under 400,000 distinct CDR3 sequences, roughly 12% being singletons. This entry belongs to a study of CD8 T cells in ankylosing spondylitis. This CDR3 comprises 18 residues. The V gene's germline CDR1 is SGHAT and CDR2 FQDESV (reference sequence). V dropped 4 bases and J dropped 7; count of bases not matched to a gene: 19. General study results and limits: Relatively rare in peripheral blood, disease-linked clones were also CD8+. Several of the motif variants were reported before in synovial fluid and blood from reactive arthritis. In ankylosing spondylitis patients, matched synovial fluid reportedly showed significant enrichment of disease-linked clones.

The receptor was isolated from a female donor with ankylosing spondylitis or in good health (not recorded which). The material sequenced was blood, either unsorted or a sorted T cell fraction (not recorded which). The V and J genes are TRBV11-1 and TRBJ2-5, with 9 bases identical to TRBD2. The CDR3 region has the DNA TGTGCCAGCAGCTCACGCACCCGGGGACTAGCAACTCGCGTGACCCAGTACTTC. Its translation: CASSSRTRGLATRVTQYF.